What follows are 7 T cell receptor beta chains derived from one specimen sequenced in a study of graft-versus-host responses after intestinal transplantation. Assay: immunoSEQ multiplex PCR; the TCRdb copy retains only in-frame clones and omits some. The sample holds approximately 54,000 clones; 91% are singletons and the top ten take roughly 5.5%. This sample comprised PBMCs, obtained 650 to 670 days after intestinal transplant. These receptors were taken from a human patient who received an intestinal transplant, so some T cells may come from the graft donor.

A note on this clone: The junction shows a germline mismatch at one end, possibly a read error. The chain combines TRBV10-3 with TRBJ1-5; no clear D. The CDR3 has 15 residues. Germline V lookup: CDR1 ENHRY, CDR2 SYGVKD. CDR3 nucleotide sequence: TGTGCCATCAGTGAGTCTATGACGGCTAATCAACCCCAGCATTTT. It is translated as CAISESMTANQPQHF.

The V and J genes are TRBV15 and TRBJ2-5, with 10 bases fitting TRBD1. This CDR3 is 14 amino acids long. The germline V gene encodes CDR1 LNHNV and CDR2 YYDKDF (reference sequence). V lost 5 bases and J lost 4; bases outside the gene matches: 4. The CDR3 sequence is CATSSRQGAETQYF. CDR3 sequence (DNA): TGTGCCACCAGCTCAAGACAGGGGGCAGAGACCCAGTACTTC.

This clone showed up just once. The chain combines TRBV5-1 with TRBJ2-5; D uncertain. Germline CDR1 reads SGHRS; CDR2 reads YFSETQ. The CDR3 contains 13 residues. Trimming took off 5 bases at V and 2 bases at J, with 10 bases between the two ends. The CDR3 is CASSYQLQETQYF. The CDR3 DNA reads as TGCGCCAGCAGTTACCAGCTACAAGAGACCCAGTACTTC. Variable domain in full (rest from reference TRBV5-1 and TRBJ2-5): KAGVTQTPRYLIKTRGQQVTLSCSPISGHRSVSWYQQTPGQGLQFLFEYFSETQRNKGNFPGRFSGRQFSNSRSEMNVSTLELGDSALYLCASSYQLQETQYFGPGTRLLVL.

With respect to this clone: One end of the junction is discordant with germline, which a read error may explain. The chain employs TRBV5-4 and TRBJ2-5; 7 bases line up with TRBD1. TRBJ2-7 matches the DNA end more closely, so the J call is doubtful. There are 13 residues in the CDR3. Germline V lookup: CDR1 SGHNT, CDR2 YYREEE (reference sequence). The CDR3 sequence: CASSWDRNYEQYF. CDR3 nucleotides: TGCGCCAGCAGCTGGGACAGAAACTACGAGCAGTACTTC.

Concerning this clone: The junction departs from germline at one end; a sequencing error may be responsible. The chain has TRBV15 and TRBJ2-1, with 9 bases that match TRBD2. The CDR3 is made up of 16 amino acids. Germline CDR1 and CDR2: LNHNV and YYDKDF (reference sequence). The CDR3 sequence is CATSREGGGAYNEQFF. The CDR3 nucleotides are TGTGCCACCAGCAGAGAAGGCGGGGGGGCCTATAATGAGCAGTTCTTC.

This chain connects TRBV4-2 to TRBJ1-2, with D perhaps TRBD1 (6 bases). Trimming stripped 4 bases from V and 8 bases from J, with 20 bases between. This CDR3 contains 15 residues. Germline CDR1 is LGHNA and CDR2 is YNFKEQ. CDR3 in DNA: TGTGCCAGCAGCCCCCGGGACACAGTACCCAGCGGCTACACCTTC. It specifies CASSPRDTVPSGYTF.

The J gene is TRBJ1-5, the V gene TRBV10-2; 9 bases are a match to TRBD1. Germline values: CDR1 WSHSY, CDR2 SAAADI. The CDR3 extends over 15 amino acids. The ends lost 6 bases at V and 7 bases at J; junction bases unmatched: 10. The CDR3 nucleotides are TGCGCCAGCAGCTTACAGGGGGCAAGAGGCCAGCCCCAGCATTTT. This sequence encodes CASSLQGARGQPQHF.